This TCR beta chain originates from a study of blood T cell repertoires in COVID-19. About the research overall: The analysed material was cDNA or gDNA that came from T cells, B-cell-depleted T cells, or PBMCs.

Original data processing: Amplified reference gene primers provided the basis for estimating nucleated cell counts. Profiling relied on immunoSEQ multiplex PCR, and the TCRdb table lists in-frame clones only, not all of them. V and J calls and clone size follow that table, whereas D and trimming were derived from the DNA. This table has 190,000 or so clones, more than 85% appearing once. The sample taken for sequencing was peripheral blood. The TCR comes from a man aged 40-50 years with active or convalescent COVID-19.

Written as DNA, the CDR3 is TGTGCCAGCAGCTTGCGACAGGGGCCCTACGAGCAGTACTTC. This encodes CASSLRQGPYEQYF. The chain combines TRBV5-5 with TRBJ2-7, with 8 nucleotides matching TRBD1. In germline, CDR1 is SGHKS, CDR2 YYEKEE (reference sequence). Trimming took 1 base from V and 2 from J; bases not matched to a gene: 2. The CDR3 sequence is 14 residues long.